This TCR beta chain was identified during a study of naive and memory T cell subsets. Study outcomes and limitations: This RNA-based method may be sensitive to activation-related transcript changes.

Four PCR rounds used nested alpha and beta constant region primers plus the SP2 primer. Reverse transcription of blood and skin TCR RNA was primed at alpha and beta constant regions. TCRdb ran MiXCR on the 5' RACE reads and lists one entry per CDR3 protein. In the table there are tens of thousands of distinct CDR3 sequences, around 8% of which are singletons. A UMI-containing oligonucleotide was joined by 3' ligation to the TCR cDNA template. Whole-blood samples were over 2 ml of peripheral blood from healthy adult volunteers. Reverse transcription used DNase-treated unsorted total RNA, aiming for roughly 1 to 1,100 ng. CDR1 is SGDLS, CDR2 YYNGEE, per germline. The CDR3 runs 15 residues. Trimming removed 4 bases from V and 4 bases from J, with 15 bases in between. Worth noting for this clonotype: Its antigen is not known.

The TCR sequence derives from a female donor in good health. The V and J genes are TRBV9 and TRBJ2-1; TRBD2 is a possible D gene (7 bases). CDR3 sequence (DNA): TGTGCCAGCAGCCCTCGGGGGGCGCCATACAATGAGCAGTTCTTC. This sequence encodes CASSPRGAPYNEQFF. Filled out from reference TRBV9 and TRBJ2-1, the complete variable domain reads DSGVTQTPKHLITATGQRVTLRCSPRSGDLSVYWYQQSLDQGLQFLIQYYNGEERAKGNILERFSAQQFPDLHSELNLSSLELGDSALYFCASSPRGAPYNEQFFGPGTRLTVL.